This is a list of T cell receptor beta chains from one sample in a study of cytomegalovirus exposure and HLA in healthy donors. The table came from immunoSEQ multiplex PCR; TCRdb's copy has only in-frame clones and leaves some out. Of about 160,000 clones listed, just under 80% were seen once; the top ten hold approximately 1.2%. The sequenced material came from PBMCs. The receptors were gathered from a man aged 30-40 years in good health and CMV-seronegative. Both conserved end residues are part of each CDR3. A D gene is named only where the DNA matches it firmly. The size entry is marked missing in some rows and otherwise reads once, few, many or a size class.

V gene: TRBV18; D gene: .; J gene: TRBJ2-1; clone size: .; CDR3 protein: CASSPSGANEQFF; CDR3 DNA: TGTGCCAGCTCACCGTCAGGGGCTAATGAGCAGTTCTTC
V gene: TRBV9; D gene: TRBD2; J gene: TRBJ2-5; clone size: .; CDR3 protein: CASSVGGGSQETQYF; CDR3 DNA: TGTGCCAGCAGCGTAGGGGGGGGATCCCAAGAGACCCAGTACTTC
V gene: TRBV9; D gene: TRBD2; J gene: TRBJ2-5; clone size: .; CDR3 protein: CASSVAPTSGGETQYF; CDR3 DNA: TGTGCCAGCAGCGTAGCTCCGACTAGCGGGGGCGAGACCCAGTACTTC
V gene: TRBV11-2; D gene: .; J gene: TRBJ2-1; clone size: .; CDR3 protein: CASRSGRVSYNEQFF; CDR3 DNA: TGTGCCAGCAGGAGCGGGCGGGTCTCCTACAATGAGCAGTTCTTC
V gene: TRBV30; D gene: .; J gene: TRBJ1-2; clone size: .; CDR3 protein: CAWSSRSYGYTF; CDR3 DNA: TGTGCCTGGAGTTCCAGGTCCTATGGCTACACCTTC
V gene: TRBV20-1; D gene: .; J gene: TRBJ2-3; clone size: .; CDR3 protein: CSASDSAPQYF; CDR3 DNA: TGCAGTGCTAGTGACAGCGCCCCCCAGTATTTT
V gene: TRBV19; D gene: TRBD1; J gene: TRBJ1-2; clone size: .; CDR3 protein: CASSIVTGKNVYGYTF; CDR3 DNA: TGTGCCAGTAGTATAGTGACAGGGAAGAACGTTTATGGCTACACCTTC
V gene: TRBV7-3; D gene: .; J gene: TRBJ1-5; clone size: once; CDR3 protein: CASSLTRGYPSNQPQHF; CDR3 DNA: TGTGCCAGCAGCTTAACCCGGGGTTACCCTAGCAATCAGCCCCAGCATTTT
V gene: TRBV7-7; D gene: .; J gene: TRBJ2-3; clone size: .; CDR3 protein: CASSLTSAQDTQYF; CDR3 DNA: TGTGCTAGCAGCTTAACGAGTGCCCAAGATACGCAGTATTTT
V gene: TRBV11-2; D gene: TRBD2; J gene: TRBJ2-1; clone size: .; CDR3 protein: CASSNIAGLYNEQFF; CDR3 DNA: TGTGCCAGCAGCAACATAGCGGGACTCTACAATGAGCAGTTCTTC
V gene: TRBV4-1; D gene: .; J gene: TRBJ2-5; clone size: .; CDR3 protein: CASSQVVSVPRETQYF; CDR3 DNA: TGCGCCAGCAGCCAAGTGGTCAGCGTTCCGAGGGAGACCCAGTACTTC
V gene: TRBV30; D gene: .; J gene: TRBJ1-5; clone size: .; CDR3 protein: CAWSVNSARNQPQHF; CDR3 DNA: TGTGCCTGGAGTGTAAATTCCGCTCGGAATCAGCCCCAGCATTTT
V gene: TRBV10-3; D gene: .; J gene: TRBJ1-4; clone size: .; CDR3 protein: CATSTFLSTNEKLFF; CDR3 DNA: TGTGCCACCTCGACATTCCTCTCAACTAATGAAAAACTGTTTTTT
V gene: TRBV5-1; D gene: TRBD1; J gene: TRBJ1-1; clone size: .; CDR3 protein: CASSPGTGEGTEAFF; CDR3 DNA: TGCGCCAGCAGCCCGGGGACAGGGGAGGGCACTGAAGCTTTCTTT
V gene: TRBV6-9; D gene: TRBD1; J gene: TRBJ2-7; clone size: .; CDR3 protein: CASRKTGTGDYEQYF; CDR3 DNA: TGTGCCAGCAGAAAGACCGGGACAGGGGACTACGAGCAGTACTTC
V gene: TRBV4-3; D gene: TRBD2; J gene: TRBJ2-1; clone size: once; CDR3 protein: CASSQDLRGASGRFNEQFF; CDR3 DNA: TGCGCCAGCAGCCAAGATCTAAGAGGGGCGAGCGGGAGGTTCAATGAGCAGTTCTTC
V gene: TRBV29-1; D gene: .; J gene: TRBJ1-2; clone size: .; CDR3 protein: CSVDRAGMSYGYTF; CDR3 DNA: TGCAGCGTTGACAGGGCCGGAATGAGCTATGGCTACACCTTC
V gene: TRBV30; D gene: .; J gene: TRBJ2-5; clone size: .; CDR3 protein: CAWREQGSQETQYF; CDR3 DNA: TGTGCCTGGAGGGAACAGGGAAGCCAAGAGACCCAGTACTTC
V gene: TRBV5-1; D gene: TRBD2; J gene: TRBJ2-5; clone size: .; CDR3 protein: CASSLDLGGVAGGRRHQETQYF; CDR3 DNA: TGCGCCAGCAGCTTGGATCTAGGCGGGGTAGCGGGGGGGCGTCGACACCAAGAGACCCAGTACTTC
V gene: TRBV4-3; D gene: TRBD2; J gene: TRBJ2-3; clone size: .; CDR3 protein: CASSPHPLAGMESTDTQYF; CDR3 DNA: TGCGCCAGCAGCCCCCACCCCCTAGCGGGGATGGAGAGCACAGATACGCAGTATTTT
V gene: TRBV6-4; D gene: .; J gene: TRBJ2-1; clone size: .; CDR3 protein: CASSESAYTYNEQFF; CDR3 DNA: TGTGCCAGCAGCGAGAGCGCTTACACCTACAATGAGCAGTTCTTC
V gene: TRBV27; D gene: TRBD1; J gene: TRBJ1-1; clone size: .; CDR3 protein: CASSLTQGARNTEAFF; CDR3 DNA: TGTGCCAGCAGCCTAACGCAGGGGGCTAGGAACACTGAAGCTTTCTTT
V gene: TRBV4-2; D gene: .; J gene: TRBJ2-7; clone size: .; CDR3 protein: CASSQGLVGTYEQYF; CDR3 DNA: TGTGCCAGCAGCCAAGGTCTTGTGGGCACCTACGAGCAGTACTTC
V gene: TRBV7-3; D gene: .; J gene: TRBJ2-3; clone size: .; CDR3 protein: CASSLMGDQDTQYF; CDR3 DNA: TGTGCCAGCAGCTTAATGGGAGACCAAGATACGCAGTATTTT
V gene: TRBV30; D gene: .; J gene: TRBJ2-1; clone size: once; CDR3 protein: CAWMEGRYEQFF; CDR3 DNA: TGTGCCTGGATGGAGGGGAGGTATGAGCAGTTCTTC
V gene: TRBV7-3; D gene: .; J gene: TRBJ1-2; clone size: .; CDR3 protein: CASSPTGGENYGYTF; CDR3 DNA: TGTGCCAGCAGCCCAACGGGGGGCGAAAACTATGGCTACACCTTC
V gene: TRBV18; D gene: .; J gene: TRBJ1-6; clone size: .; CDR3 protein: CASSPEGKSPLHF; CDR3 DNA: TGTGCCAGCTCACCTGAGGGCAAATCACCCCTCCACTTT
V gene: TRBV2; D gene: .; J gene: TRBJ2-1; clone size: .; CDR3 protein: CASIRVERTDTYNEQFF; CDR3 DNA: TGTGCCAGCATAAGAGTCGAACGGACAGATACCTACAATGAGCAGTTCTTC
V gene: TRBV4-2; D gene: TRBD2; J gene: TRBJ2-1; clone size: .; CDR3 protein: CASSPKAGESYNEQFF; CDR3 DNA: TGTGCCAGCAGCCCAAAAGCGGGAGAATCCTACAATGAGCAGTTCTTC
V gene: TRBV6-1; D gene: .; J gene: TRBJ1-5; clone size: few; CDR3 protein: CASSLMGIQPQHF; CDR3 DNA: TGTGCCAGCAGTCTGATGGGCATACAGCCCCAGCATTTT
V gene: TRBV10-3; D gene: .; J gene: TRBJ1-3; clone size: .; CDR3 protein: CAISDPGSSGNTIYF; CDR3 DNA: TGTGCCATCAGTGACCCGGGGAGCTCTGGAAACACCATATATTTT
V gene: TRBV7-9; D gene: .; J gene: TRBJ1-1; clone size: .; CDR3 protein: CASIKPEPNTEAFF; CDR3 DNA: TGTGCCAGCATCAAGCCTGAACCGAACACTGAAGCTTTCTTT
V gene: TRBV30; D gene: TRBD1; J gene: TRBJ2-7; clone size: .; CDR3 protein: CAWSVLSGGRQYF; CDR3 DNA: TGTGCCTGGAGTGTACTATCAGGGGGTCGGCAGTACTTC
V gene: TRBV4-3; D gene: TRBD2; J gene: TRBJ2-3; clone size: few; CDR3 protein: CASSQDASGRTDTQYF; CDR3 DNA: TGCGCCAGCAGCCAAGATGCTAGCGGTAGGACAGATACGCAGTATTTT
V gene: TRBV28; D gene: TRBD1; J gene: TRBJ2-2; clone size: .; CDR3 protein: CASSLTGDRANTGELFF; CDR3 DNA: TGTGCCAGCAGTTTAACGGGGGACAGGGCGAACACCGGGGAGCTGTTTTTT
V gene: TRBV11-2; D gene: .; J gene: TRBJ1-2; clone size: .; CDR3 protein: CASSSPGWGYTF; CDR3 DNA: TGTGCCAGCAGCTCGCCGGGTTGGGGCTACACCTTC
V gene: TRBV27; D gene: .; J gene: TRBJ2-1; clone size: .; CDR3 protein: CASSLSAFF; CDR3 DNA: TGTGCCAGCAGTTTATCGGCATTCTTC
V gene: TRBV5-6; D gene: TRBD2; J gene: TRBJ2-1; clone size: few; CDR3 protein: CASSPDSGGGRNEQFF; CDR3 DNA: TGTGCCAGCAGCCCGGATTCGGGGGGGGGCCGGAATGAGCAGTTCTTC
V gene: TRBV7-9; D gene: TRBD1; J gene: TRBJ1-1; clone size: .; CDR3 protein: CASSSTDRGSTEAFF; CDR3 DNA: TGTGCCAGCAGCTCCACAGACAGGGGGTCCACTGAAGCTTTCTTT
V gene: TRBV5-4; D gene: TRBD1; J gene: TRBJ1-1; clone size: .; CDR3 protein: CASSYRGNTEAFF; CDR3 DNA: TGTGCCAGCAGTTACAGGGGGAACACTGAAGCTTTCTTT
V gene: TRBV6-5; D gene: .; J gene: TRBJ1-6; clone size: .; CDR3 protein: CASSPVDRSNSPLHF; CDR3 DNA: TGTGCCAGCAGTCCGGTGGACAGAAGTAATTCACCCCTCCACTTT
V gene: TRBV13; D gene: .; J gene: TRBJ2-2; clone size: .; CDR3 protein: CASSLYTGELFF; CDR3 DNA: TGTGCCAGCAGCTTATATACCGGGGAGCTGTTTTTT
V gene: TRBV10-1; D gene: .; J gene: TRBJ1-5; clone size: .; CDR3 protein: CASRRAARHQPQHF; CDR3 DNA: TGCGCCAGCAGGAGGGCGGCGAGGCATCAGCCCCAGCATTTT
V gene: TRBV5-4; D gene: TRBD1; J gene: TRBJ2-3; clone size: .; CDR3 protein: CASSTGTAKTDTQYF; CDR3 DNA: TGTGCCAGCAGCACCGGGACAGCTAAGACAGATACGCAGTATTTT